One sample yielded the 27 T cell receptor beta chains listed below, sequenced in a study of Graves' ophthalmopathy and Graves' hyperthyroidism. TCR beta CDR3 regions were amplified from RNA transcripts. An initial RT-PCR round employing HTBI primers preceded a second-round multiplex PCR. TCRdb reprocessed the multiplex PCR reads with MiXCR, giving one entry per CDR3 protein. The sample yields some 400,000 distinct CDR3 sequences, roughly 18% seen once. The sample was peripheral blood. Every receptor here comes from a woman aged 18-29 years with Graves' ophthalmopathy.

This clonotype came up many times. This chain links TRBV28 with TRBJ2-7; 13 bases align to TRBD2. Germline CDR1 reads MDHEN; CDR2 reads SYDVKM. The CDR3 is 16 amino acids. The trim removed 3 bases at V and 0 bases at J, leaving 2 bases unmatched. CDR3 bases: TGTGCCAGCAGTTTTACTAGCGGGGGGGCCTCCTACGAGCAGTACTTC. This encodes CASSFTSGGASYEQYF.

Ten or more counts support this clonotype. The chain has TRBV28 and TRBJ1-1, with D perhaps TRBD1 (5 bases). Germline lookup yields CDR1 MDHEN and CDR2 SYDVKM. The CDR3 contains 13 residues. V lost 1 base to trimming and J lost 5 bases, with 8 bases between them. The CDR3 protein is CASSLLAGTEAFF. As DNA, the CDR3 is TGTGCCAGCAGTTTATTGGCAGGGACTGAAGCTTTCTTT. The variable domain in full, with the rest retrieved from reference TRBV28 and TRBJ1-1, is DVKVTQSSRYLVKRTGEKVFLECVQDMDHENMFWYRQDPGLGLRLIYFSYDVKMKEKGDIPEGYSVSREKKERFSLILESASTNQTSMYLCASSLLAGTEAFFGQGTRLTVV.

V and J are TRBV28 and TRBJ1-1; D is unclear. Trimming took off 0 bases at V and 1 base at J, with 9 bases between the two ends. This CDR3 is built from 15 residues. CDR1 and CDR2 (germline): MDHEN, SYDVKM. The CDR3 loop reads CASSLWSSRNTEAFF. For the CDR3, the DNA is TGTGCCAGCAGTTTATGGAGCAGCCGGAACACTGAAGCTTTCTTT.

The table lists this clonotype with many counts. In nucleotides, the CDR3 is TGTGCCAGCAGTTACTCCATATCGAACGGTCCAGAAGCTAACTATGGCTACACCTTC. Translated, it gives CASSYSISNGPEANYGYTF. The V call is TRBV6-2 or TRBV6-3, the J call TRBJ1-2; D not resolved. V was shortened by 0 bases and J by 0 bases, with 20 bases between the two germline ends. Germline values: CDR1 MNHEY, CDR2 SVGEGT. The CDR3 loop spans 19 amino acids.

Only one count was recorded for this clonotype. This may stem from a read error, because a much larger clone lies one nucleotide away. This sequence joins TRBV30 and TRBJ1-5, with a possible D match to TRBD1 (6 bases). Germline V CDR1 and CDR2: GTSNPN, SVGIG (reference sequence). The V and J ends lost 2 bases and 6 bases respectively, with 14 bases between them. CDR3 length: 14 amino acids. In DNA, the CDR3 is TGTGCCTGGAGTCAGGGGTCCATGGGTCAGCCCCAGCATTTT. Its translation is CAWSQGSMGQPQHF.

V is TRBV11-2 and J is TRBJ2-7; 14 bases fit TRBD2. V dropped 4 bases and J dropped 2; count of bases not matched to a gene: 4. Per the germline V gene, CDR1 is SGHAT and CDR2 is FQNNGV. The CDR3 spans 16 residues. The DNA for the CDR3 is TGTGCCAGCAGCTCCGGGACTAGCGGGGGTGCCTACGAGCAGTACTTC. It specifies CASSSGTSGGAYEQYF.

The chain carries TRBV28 and TRBJ1-1; 7 positions match TRBD1. With 6 bases clipped from V and 12 bases from J, the junction kept 10 bases outside the gene matches. CDR3 length equals 12 residues. CDR1 is MDHEN and CDR2 is SYDVKM in the germline V gene. CDR3 in DNA: TGTGCCAGCAGCCGGATACCGGGACAGCCTTTCTTT. Translating gives CASSRIPGQPFF.

This rearrangement joins TRBV6-5 to TRBJ2-7; a possible D gene is TRBD1 (6 bases). The ends were cut back, 2 bases at V and 5 bases at J, with 13 bases in the middle. Germline V gene lookup returns CDR1 MNHEY and CDR2 SVGAGI. This CDR3 is 14 amino acids long. DNA of the CDR3: TGTGCCAGCAGTTACACCACAGGGATGCACGAGCAGTACTTC. Protein sequence: CASSYTTGMHEQYF.

This clonotype has a count of ten or more. The chain joins TRBV28 to TRBJ2-7; no reliable D call. The CDR3 is 15 amino acids. Germline V gene lookup returns CDR1 MDHEN and CDR2 SYDVKM. V lost 2 bases, J lost 7 bases, and 18 bases lay in between. The CDR3: CASSLPGPGLGEQYF. The CDR3, as DNA: TGTGCCAGCAGTTTACCGGGCCCCGGTTTGGGAGAGCAGTACTTC.

The J gene is TRBJ1-5, the V gene TRBV6-1; D is perhaps TRBD1 (5 bases). CDR1 and CDR2 from the germline V gene are MNHNS and SASEGT. CDR3 size: 15 residues. Trimming took 3 bases from V and 4 from J, leaving 13 bases between them. CDR3 protein: CASSDGNRRNQPQHF. The CDR3 DNA reads as TGTGCCAGCAGTGATGGAAACAGGAGGAATCAGCCCCAGCATTTT.

This clonotype was observed at least ten times. The gene calls are TRBV12-3 or TRBV12-4 and TRBJ1-5; a weak D match, TRBD1 (5 bases). The CDR3 totals 16 residues. Trimming stripped 3 bases from V and 5 bases from J, with 17 bases between. This CDR3 reads CASSLGADSGYQPQHF. In DNA form, the CDR3 reads TGTGCCAGCAGTTTGGGCGCCGACAGTGGATATCAGCCCCAGCATTTT.

This clonotype was seen ten or more times. A single base separates this from a much larger clone, so it may be a read error. The rearrangement uses TRBV5-1 and TRBJ2-2, with 7 nucleotides matching TRBD2. The CDR3 has 16 amino acids. The germline V gene has CDR1 SGHRS and CDR2 YFSETQ. The trim removed 7 bases at V and 1 base at J, leaving 10 bases unmatched. CDR3 in amino acids: CASGPRASGNTGELFF. The CDR3 nucleotides are TGCGCCAGCGGCCCTAGGGCTAGCGGGAACACCGGGGAGCTGTTTTTT.

CDR3 bases: TGTGCCAGCAGTTACGGGTTGCGGGAGTGGCAGTACTTC. This gives the protein CASSYGLREWQYF. V is TRBV6-2 or TRBV6-3 and J is TRBJ2-7, with 7 bases aligning to TRBD2. The CDR3 is 13 residues long. V was pared by 2 bases and J by 9 bases, with 7 bases of the junction left unmatched. The germline V gene has CDR1 MNHEY and CDR2 SVGEGT.

V and J are TRBV5-1 and TRBJ1-2; TRBD1 might be the D (6 bases). Germline lookup yields CDR1 SGHRS and CDR2 YFSETQ. The V end lost 4 bases, the J end lost 6 bases, and 10 bases lay between the germline ends. The CDR3 is 12 amino acids. The CDR3 loop reads CASSAGQNGYTF. In nucleotides, the CDR3 is TGCGCCAGCAGCGCCGGACAGAATGGCTACACCTTC.

V and J are TRBV28 and TRBJ1-5, with TRBD1 matching 8 bases. V dropped 3 bases and J dropped 4; count of bases not matched to a gene: 14. This CDR3 has 18 amino acids. Germline V gives CDR1 MDHEN, CDR2 SYDVKM. The CDR3 region is CASSFYARGQGGNQPQHF. CDR3 nucleotides: TGTGCCAGCAGTTTCTACGCGCGAGGACAGGGAGGTAATCAGCCCCAGCATTTT.

V gene TRBV28 combines with J gene TRBJ1-5, with a weak D call TRBD1 (6 bases). The CDR3 runs to 15 residues. Germline V gene data show CDR1 as MDHEN and CDR2 as SYDVKM. Trimming shortened V by 6 bases and J by 2 bases, and 14 bases separated the two germline ends. The CDR3 protein is CASSSQGRGNQPQHF. CDR3 nucleotides: TGTGCCAGCAGCTCACAGGGTAGAGGCAATCAGCCCCAGCATTTT.

This clonotype was picked up many times. The V and J genes are TRBV29-1 and TRBJ2-7; a possible D gene is TRBD1 (7 bases). CDR1 is SQVTM and CDR2 is ANQGSEA in the germline V gene. The CDR3 is 13 residues long. V was clipped by 6 bases and J by 1 base, with 13 bases between them. Here the CDR3 reads CSVAAGGSYEQYF. In DNA form, the CDR3 reads TGCAGCGTGGCCGCAGGGGGGTCCTACGAGCAGTACTTC.

This clonotype was seen at least ten times. The V and J genes are TRBV20-1 and TRBJ2-7, with TRBD2 as a possible D gene (6 bases). The CDR3 extends over 15 amino acids. The ends were cut back, 5 bases at V and 0 bases at J, with 17 bases in the middle. Germline V lookup: CDR1 DFQATT, CDR2 SNEGSKA (reference sequence). The CDR3 DNA sequence: TGCAGTGCTGGGAGGTGGAGGGGCAGCTCCTACGAGCAGTACTTC. This encodes CSAGRWRGSSYEQYF.

This clonotype showed up many times. The chain links TRBV6-6 to TRBJ1-2; 8 bases agree with TRBD1. V lost 6 bases to trimming and J lost 8 bases; unmatched junction nucleotides: 8. This CDR3 contains 13 residues. Looked up from germline, CDR1 is MNHNY and CDR2 is SVGAGI (reference sequence). The CDR3 nucleotides are TGTGCCAGCAGACCCACAGGGGGTGAAGGCTACACCTTC. Its protein is CASRPTGGEGYTF.

V is TRBV15 and J is TRBJ1-1; 9 bases align to TRBD1. The CDR3 extends over 15 amino acids. Germline assignment: CDR1 LNHNV and CDR2 YYDKDF (reference sequence). V dropped 1 base and J dropped 4; count of bases not matched to a gene: 4. DNA for the CDR3: TGTGCCACCAGCAGAGGGGACAGGGTTAGCACTGAAGCTTTCTTT. It encodes CATSRGDRVSTEAFF.

This clonotype has a count of ten or more. J is TRBJ1-1 and V is TRBV7-9; 8 nucleotides line up with TRBD1. Germline trimming cut 1 base from V and 4 bases from J; bases unmatched to any gene: 5. This CDR3 contains 15 residues. Germline V gives CDR1 SEHNR, CDR2 FQNEAQ (reference sequence). The CDR3 DNA sequence: TGTGCCAGCAGCTTAGATGCGACAGGGGTCACTGAAGCTTTCTTT. Translation: CASSLDATGVTEAFF.

The chain carries TRBV11-2 and TRBJ2-7; no reliable D call. V shed 5 bases and J shed 6 bases, with 17 bases lying between them. Per germline, CDR1 SGHAT and CDR2 FQNNGV. This CDR3 is 14 amino acids long. CDR3 sequence (DNA): TGTGCCAGCAGCCGCTTCTGGAACCTTGGCGAGCAGTACTTC. Protein product: CASSRFWNLGEQYF. Supplemented by reference TRBV11-2 and TRBJ2-7, the full variable domain reads EAGVAQSPRYKIIEKRQSVAFWCNPISGHATLYWYQQILGQGPKLLIQFQNNGVVDDSQLPKDRFSAERLKGVDSTLKIQPAKLEDSAVYLCASSRFWNLGEQYFGPGTRLTVT.

At least ten counts were recorded for this clonotype. The V and J genes are TRBV6-2 or TRBV6-3 and TRBJ2-7; D remains unclear. Germline CDR1 reads MNHEY; CDR2 reads SVGEGT. V lost 2 bases to trimming and J lost 2 bases, with 4 bases between them. The CDR3 is 12 residues long. The CDR3 is CASSYPPYEQYF. The CDR3 nucleotides are TGTGCCAGCAGTTACCCCCCCTACGAGCAGTACTTC.

The sample holds many counts of this clonotype. The chain recombines TRBV12-3 or TRBV12-4 with TRBJ1-5, with no clear D. The CDR3 consists of 16 residues. V lost 2 bases to trimming and J lost 1 base, with 12 bases between them. Here the CDR3 DNA reads TGTGCCAGCAGTTTAAACCGGTGGGAAAGCAATCAGCCCCAGCATTTT. Its translation is CASSLNRWESNQPQHF.

This clonotype showed up many times. The chain is built from TRBV24-1 and TRBJ2-7; 7 bases align to TRBD2. With V trimmed by 4 bases and J by 5 bases, 10 bases remained unmatched. The CDR3 sequence is 15 residues long. Germline V lookup: CDR1 KGHDR, CDR2 SFDVKD. The CDR3 nucleotides are TGTGCCACCAGTGACCGGTGGGGCGGGAGCCACGAGCAGTACTTC. It codes for CATSDRWGGSHEQYF.

The V gene is TRBV20-1, the J gene TRBJ2-7; D unclear. The V end was cut by 3 bases, the J end by 6 bases, with 9 bases between. This CDR3 spans 11 amino acids. Germline-derived CDR1 and CDR2 are DFQATT and SNEGSKA (reference sequence). The CDR3 loop reads CSARGRSEQYF. The CDR3 coding sequence is TGCAGTGCTAGGGGTCGGTCCGAGCAGTACTTC.

This clonotype was picked up many times. This chain joins TRBV27 and TRBJ1-6; the D gene is possibly TRBD1 (5 bases). With 7 bases removed from V and 7 bases from J, the gap between germline ends came to 14 bases. CDR1 and CDR2 from the germline V gene are MNHEY and SMNVEV (reference sequence). This CDR3 is 14 amino acids long. The CDR3 spells CASTSPGENSPLHF. The CDR3 DNA reads as TGTGCCAGCACCTCTCCGGGGGAGAATTCACCCCTCCACTTT.